Here is one TCR beta chain with its context. Its specificity is not known. Profiled with immunoSEQ multiplex PCR; TCRdb holds only in-frame clones, not every one. The data contain roughly 150,000 clones, approximately 86% of them singletons. The data were taken from a study of lymphopenia after photon versus proton radiotherapy. Study outcomes and limitations: Proton therapy kept repertoires fairly stable, unlike photons, which gained effector/memory cells.

Germline-derived CDR1 and CDR2 are KGHSH and LQKENI. V lost 3 bases and J lost 8, with 16 bases in between. This CDR3 has 15 residues. This sequence originates from a middle-aged man with gastric cancer. The chain couples TRBV18 to TRBJ2-2, with D perhaps matching TRBD1 (5 bases). The sample consisted of peripheral blood, taken from a patient treated with photon-based radiotherapy. CDR3 protein: CASSPLDTPGGELFF. The CDR3, as DNA: TGTGCCAGCTCACCCCTGGACACTCCGGGTGGGGAGCTGTTTTTT.